This TCR beta chain was captured by sequencing in a study of shared clonotypes between healthy human individuals. Overall study: CD8 memory received one plate per donor, CD8 naive two, CD4 memory three and CD4 naive three.

Whole-study results and caveats: Measured sharing among donors was expected to vary with sequencing depth.

CD8 cells classed as naive were CD45RO-negative and positively selected for CCR7, excluding terminally differentiated effector memory CD45RA+ cells. Donors were Caucasian adults residing in Nashville, Tennessee, USA. A single count supports this clone. Its antigen is unknown. This CDR3 comprises 15 residues. V lost 4 bases and J 0 bases, leaving 13 bases between the germline ends. The V gene's germline CDR1 is MNHNS and CDR2 SASEGT. Sequencing was performed with immunoSEQ multiplex PCR; in TCRdb, only in-frame clones are kept and a portion is missing. The data hold 2 million to 2.5 million clones, with just over 90% observed a single time.

Specimen: naive CD8+ T cells from PBMCs. The TCR originated in a man between 18 and 29 years old in good health. Some clones in this sample may be carry-over from other donors' samples. V and J are TRBV6-1 and TRBJ2-7; D possibly corresponds to TRBD1 (6 bases). The CDR3 sequence is CASSVPTGTSYEQYF. CDR3 nucleotide sequence: TGTGCCAGCAGTGTCCCCACAGGGACCTCCTACGAGCAGTACTTC.